This TCR beta chain is drawn from a study of blood T cell repertoires in COVID-19. Study in general: The analysed material was cDNA or gDNA that came from T cells, B-cell-depleted T cells, or PBMCs.

The table lists this clone with a count of one. Method: immunoSEQ multiplex PCR; TCRdb's copy keeps in-frame clones and lacks some. The table includes approximately 100,000 clones, approximately 90% detected once. The TCR comes from a man between 50 and 59 years old with acute or convalescent COVID-19. The sequenced sample was peripheral blood.

CDR3 region: CASSIGGEGAEAFF. The CDR3 DNA is TGTGCCAGTAGTATAGGAGGGGAGGGGGCTGAAGCTTTCTTT. The chain is built from TRBV19 and TRBJ1-1; D perhaps matches TRBD1 (6 bases). In germline, CDR1 is LNHDA, CDR2 SQIVND (reference sequence). V gave up 1 base and J gave up 6 bases, with 12 bases separating them. CDR3 length: 14 amino acids.